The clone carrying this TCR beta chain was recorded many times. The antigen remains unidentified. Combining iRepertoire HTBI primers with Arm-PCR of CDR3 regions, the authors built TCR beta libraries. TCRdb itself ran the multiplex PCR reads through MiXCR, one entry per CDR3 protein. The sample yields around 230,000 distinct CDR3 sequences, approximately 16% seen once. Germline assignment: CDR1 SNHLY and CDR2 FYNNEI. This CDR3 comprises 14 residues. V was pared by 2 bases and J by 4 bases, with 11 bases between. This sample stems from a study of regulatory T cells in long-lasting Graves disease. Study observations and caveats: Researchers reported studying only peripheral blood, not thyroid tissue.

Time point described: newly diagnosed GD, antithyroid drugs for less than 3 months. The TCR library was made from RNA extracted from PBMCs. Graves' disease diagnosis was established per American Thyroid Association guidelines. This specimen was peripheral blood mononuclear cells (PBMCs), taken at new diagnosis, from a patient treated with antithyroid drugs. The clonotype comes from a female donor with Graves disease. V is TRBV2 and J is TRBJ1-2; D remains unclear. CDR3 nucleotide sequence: TGTGCCAGCAGTGAAAATGGGCAGAGCTATGGCTACACCTTC. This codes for CASSENGQSYGYTF.